What follows is one TCR beta chain and its context. Its antigen is currently unknown. These data belong to a study of regulatory T cells in long-lasting Graves disease. Time point described: persistent/refractory GD, antithyroid drugs over 5 years with positive TRAb. Making the TCR library involved RNA that had been extracted from PBMCs. An endocrinology unit in Xi'an, China, supplied the patients. Through Arm-PCR of CDR3 regions and iRepertoire HTBI primers, TCR beta libraries were built. TCRdb independently ran MiXCR on the multiplex PCR reads; one entry per CDR3 protein. Among about 460,000 distinct CDR3 sequences, 20% to 25% were seen once, and the ten largest hold under 15%. Germline CDR1 is LGHDT and CDR2 is YNNKEL (reference sequence). After removal of 4 bases from V and 2 bases from J, the junction contained 8 bases not matched to a gene. The CDR3 runs 16 residues. Study-level points and caveats: Persistent disease favored TRBV28, TRBJ1-2 and TRBJ2-5. Accuracy could have been hurt by small sample size. TCR diversity was lower in persistent Graves' patients than in newly diagnosed ones.

The chain combines TRBV3-1 with TRBJ1-3; 7 bases are a match to TRBD1. The sample was peripheral blood mononuclear cells (PBMCs), taken when the disease was refractory, from a patient treated with antithyroid drugs. The sequence was collected from a female donor with Graves disease. For the CDR3, the DNA is TGTGCCAGCAGCCTCCAAGGACAGGCGACTGGAAACACCATATATTTT. Residues: CASSLQGQATGNTIYF.